These 22 T cell receptor beta chains came from one sample sequenced in a study of T-cell reconstitution after alpha-beta-depleted transplantation in children. Using unique molecular identifiers, the investigators prepared the TCRbeta library. TCRdb recomputed calls from the PCR reads with MiXCR, one row per CDR3 protein. The sample holds approximately 490,000 distinct CDR3 sequences, about 10% seen once. The sequencing here drew on PBMCs, taken before TCRalphabeta/CD19-depleted stem cell transplant. The receptors derive from a child aged 2-15 years with inherited bone marrow failure, due to receive a stem cell transplant.

This clonotype was seen at least ten times. The chain recombines TRBV20-1 with TRBJ2-7, with 7 bases matching TRBD1. The CDR3 has 14 residues. V shed 2 bases and J 0 bases; nucleotides not matched to a gene: 4. The V gene's germline CDR1 is DFQATT and CDR2 SNEGSKA (reference sequence). CDR3 coding DNA: TGCAGTGCTAGACCCGGGGACAGCTCCTACGAGCAGTACTTC. Its translation is CSARPGDSSYEQYF.

This clonotype was picked up many times. The chain carries TRBV20-1 and TRBJ2-5; D gene unclear. V gave up 4 bases and J gave up 4 bases, with 16 bases separating them. The CDR3 is 14 residues long. Germline loops: CDR1 DFQATT, CDR2 SNEGSKA (reference sequence). The CDR3 loop reads CSATSTMPVETQYF. The CDR3 DNA is TGCAGTGCTACATCCACCATGCCGGTAGAGACCCAGTACTTC.

This clonotype was detected ten times or more. The V and J genes are TRBV5-8 and TRBJ2-3, with 14 bases aligning to TRBD2. This CDR3 region has 17 residues. Trimming cost V 0 bases and J 5 bases; bases outside gene matches: 5. Germline V gene lookup returns CDR1 SGHTS and CDR2 YDEGEE. The CDR3 region is CASSLVGTSGRQDTQYF. In DNA, the CDR3 is TGTGCCAGCAGCTTGGTGGGGACTAGCGGGAGACAAGATACGCAGTATTTT.

In its sample, this clonotype was seen a few times. The V call is TRBV10-2, the J call TRBJ2-1; D not certain. The length of the CDR3 is 13 residues. Germline V gene lookup returns CDR1 WSHSY and CDR2 SAAADI. V dropped 6 bases and J dropped 0 bases, with 6 bases sitting between them. The chain's CDR3 is CASRSSSYNEQFF. The CDR3, as DNA: TGCGCCAGCAGGTCCAGCTCCTACAATGAGCAGTTCTTC.

This clonotype was observed many times. The rearrangement joins TRBV4-3 to TRBJ2-7, with TRBD2 as a possible D gene (5 bases). The CDR3 totals 14 residues. V dropped 0 bases and J dropped 2 bases, with 8 bases sitting between them. Germline loops: CDR1 LGHNA, CDR2 YSLEER. CDR3 sequence reads: CASSQDSGTYEQYF. CDR3 DNA sequence: TGCGCCAGCAGCCAAGATTCGGGAACCTACGAGCAGTACTTC.

This clonotype occurred many times. The V call is TRBV7-8, the J call TRBJ2-7, with D possibly TRBD2 on 6 matching bases. This CDR3 spans 16 amino acids. V was trimmed by 1 base and J by 1 base, leaving 14 bases between them. Germline assignment: CDR1 SGHVS and CDR2 FQNEAQ. The CDR3 is CASSLDVLGRSYEQYF. The CDR3 DNA follows: TGTGCCAGCAGCTTAGATGTCCTAGGGAGGTCCTACGAGCAGTACTTC.

This clonotype came up many times. The chain carries TRBV7-9 and TRBJ1-2; TRBD1 might be the D (5 bases). The CDR3 has 12 residues. V lost 7 bases to trimming and J lost 6 bases, with 12 bases between them. In germline, CDR1 is SEHNR, CDR2 FQNEAQ (reference sequence). CDR3 coding DNA: TGTGCCAGCATCCCAGGGCCGCATGGCTACACCTTC. Translating it yields CASIPGPHGYTF.

At least ten counts were recorded for this clonotype. V and J are TRBV27 and TRBJ2-1, with TRBD1 as a possible D gene (5 bases). Trimming took off 3 bases at V and 8 bases at J, with 14 bases between the two ends. Germline V lookup: CDR1 MNHEY, CDR2 SMNVEV (reference sequence). CDR3 length equals 14 residues. The CDR3 is CASSFALQGHEQFF. CDR3 DNA sequence: TGTGCCAGCAGTTTCGCTCTGCAGGGCCATGAGCAGTTCTTC.

The chain is built from TRBV7-2 and TRBJ1-5; tentatively, D is TRBD1 (6 bases). Trimming stripped 2 bases from V and 2 bases from J, with 10 bases between. The V gene's germline CDR1 is SGHTA and CDR2 FQGNSA. This CDR3 is 15 amino acids long. For the CDR3, the DNA is TGTGCCAGCAGCTTACTCAGGGGAGGCAATCAGCCCCAGCATTTT. The encoded protein is CASSLLRGGNQPQHF. Using reference TRBV7-2 and TRBJ1-5 for the parts outside the CDR3, the full variable domain is GAGVSQSPSNKVTEKGKDVELRCDPISGHTALYWYRQSLGQGLEFLIYFQGNSAPDKSGLPSDRFSAERTGGSVSTLTIQRTQQEDSAVYLCASSLLRGGNQPQHFGDGTRLSIL.

This clonotype was picked up many times. The chain has TRBV20-1 and TRBJ2-7; tentative D call: TRBD1 (6 bases). The CDR3 runs to 14 residues. The germline V and J ends were trimmed by 5 bases and 2 bases, with 16 bases remaining between them. CDR1 and CDR2 from the germline V gene are DFQATT and SNEGSKA (reference sequence). CDR3 residues: CSARDNTGPYEQYF. The DNA of the CDR3 is TGCAGTGCTCGGGACAATACAGGGCCCTACGAGCAGTACTTC.

In its sample, this clonotype was seen many times. This chain links TRBV15 with TRBJ2-7; D call uncertain. V lost 4 bases to trimming and J lost 0 bases, with 13 bases between them. CDR3 length: 15 amino acids. Germline V gene data show CDR1 as LNHNV and CDR2 as YYDKDF (reference sequence). CDR3 sequence reads: CATSISRAFSYEQYF. The CDR3 DNA sequence: TGTGCCACCAGCATTTCCAGAGCCTTCTCCTACGAGCAGTACTTC.

This clonotype was counted a few times. V is TRBV7-2 and J is TRBJ2-5; TRBD2 is a possible D gene (6 bases). This CDR3 contains 16 residues. Germline assignment: CDR1 SGHTA and CDR2 FQGNSA. Trimming took 5 bases from V and 2 from J, leaving 18 bases between them. This chain's CDR3 is CASSPPGSGNQETQYF. CDR3 coding DNA: TGTGCCAGCAGCCCCCCCGGTAGCGGAAATCAAGAGACCCAGTACTTC.

This clonotype was detected ten times or more. This chain links TRBV20-1 with TRBJ1-5; 7 bases agree with TRBD1. The CDR3 length is 15 residues. The germline gives CDR1 DFQATT, CDR2 SNEGSKA (reference sequence). Trimming removed 6 bases from V and 7 bases from J; junction bases left unmatched: 15. As DNA, the CDR3 is TGCAGTGCCCAAGAAGGAGGGGGCGAGGAACAGCCCCAGCATTTT. This sequence encodes CSAQEGGGEEQPQHF.

As DNA, the CDR3 is TGTGCCAGTAGTATCGGACGAAGGAGGAACACTGAAGCTTTCTTT. As protein: CASSIGRRRNTEAFF. The rearrangement links TRBV19 to TRBJ1-1; D is uncertain. The CDR3 spans 15 residues. V was pared by 3 bases and J by 1 base, with 12 bases between. The germline CDR1 and CDR2 sequences are LNHDA and SQIVND (reference sequence).

Many counts were recorded for this clonotype. The chain links TRBV12-3 or TRBV12-4 to TRBJ2-1; possible D gene TRBD2, 5 bases. V lost 2 bases and J lost 11, with 7 bases in between. CDR3 size: 11 residues. The DNA of the CDR3 is TGTGCCAGCAGTTTACCGGGAAAGCAGTTCTTC. As protein: CASSLPGKQFF.

This rearrangement joins TRBV20-1 to TRBJ2-1; 7 bases line up with TRBD2. CDR1 and CDR2 from the germline V gene are DFQATT and SNEGSKA (reference sequence). V dropped 3 bases and J dropped 5; count of bases not matched to a gene: 10. The CDR3 totals 15 residues. The CDR3 is CSARGPSGINNEQFF. CDR3 nucleotides: TGCAGTGCTAGGGGCCCCAGCGGGATAAACAATGAGCAGTTCTTC.

Comment on this clonotype: One junction end does not reproduce the germline sequence, and a read error may be involved. V gene TRBV5-1 combines with J gene TRBJ2-1; 8 bases are a match to TRBD2. In germline, CDR1 is SGHRS, CDR2 YFSETQ. The CDR3 consists of 16 residues. The CDR3 is CASSLPSGLGNNDQFF. The DNA of the CDR3 is TGCGCCAGCAGCTTGCCGTCGGGACTAGGGAACAATGACCAGTTCTTC.

This clonotype was picked up many times. The J gene is TRBJ2-1, the V gene TRBV9; 8 nucleotides agree with TRBD2. The CDR3 consists of 13 residues. The V gene's germline CDR1 is SGDLS and CDR2 YYNGEE. The V segment lost 4 bases and the J segment 6 bases; nucleotides outside the gene matches: 3. The CDR3 nucleotides read TGTGCCAGCAGCCACGGGGGGGGCAATGAGCAGTTCTTC. This codes for CASSHGGGNEQFF.

This clonotype was picked up many times. This chain connects TRBV7-9 to TRBJ2-7; TRBD1 matches at 7 bases. This CDR3 region has 13 residues. J was trimmed by 2 bases and V by 4 bases; bases with no gene match: 2. CDR1 and CDR2 from the germline V gene are SEHNR and FQNEAQ (reference sequence). The CDR3 loop is CASSSTGPYEQYF. The DNA of the CDR3 is TGTGCCAGCAGCTCGACAGGGCCCTACGAGCAGTACTTC.

Comments on this clonotype: A much larger clone is a single base away; this may be a read error. The J gene is TRBJ2-1, the V gene TRBV9, with 13 bases fitting TRBD2. The V gene end was trimmed by 3 bases and the J gene end by 11 bases; junction bases not matched to a gene: 5. The germline V gene encodes CDR1 SGDLS and CDR2 YYNGEE. The CDR3 is 14 amino acids. The CDR3 nucleotides read TGTGCCAGCAGCGCCGGGACTAGCGGGAATCAGCAGTTCTTC. The encoded protein is CASSAGTSGNQQFF.

This clonotype was picked up many times. This chain uses TRBV7-8 with TRBJ2-1, with 12 bases fitting TRBD2. Germline V CDR1 and CDR2: SGHVS, FQNEAQ. The CDR3 covers 16 residues. V shed 0 bases and J 8 bases; nucleotides not matched to a gene: 5. The CDR3 DNA is TGTGCCAGCAGCTTAGCGCGGACTAGCGGGACCTATGAGCAGTTCTTC. Amino acid sequence: CASSLARTSGTYEQFF.

This clonotype came up many times. The chain employs TRBV7-2 and TRBJ2-3, with a possible D match to TRBD1 (5 bases). This CDR3 is built from 15 residues. Between the trimmed V and J ends, which lost 5 bases and 7 bases, there was a span of 19 bases. From germline, CDR1 is SGHTA and CDR2 FQGNSA. CDR3 in DNA: TGTGCCAGCAGCCCAGGTGGGGCAGTCACTTATACGCAGTATTTT. Its translation is CASSPGGAVTYTQYF.